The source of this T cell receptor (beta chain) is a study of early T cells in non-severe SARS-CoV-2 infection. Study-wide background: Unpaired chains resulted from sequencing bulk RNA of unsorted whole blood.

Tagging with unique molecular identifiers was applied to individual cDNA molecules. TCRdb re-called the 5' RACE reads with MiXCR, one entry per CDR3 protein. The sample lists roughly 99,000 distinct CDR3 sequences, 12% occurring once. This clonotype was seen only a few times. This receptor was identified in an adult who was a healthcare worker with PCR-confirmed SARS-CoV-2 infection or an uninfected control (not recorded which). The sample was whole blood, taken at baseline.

The CDR3 nucleotides are TGCAGTGCTAGGGCAGGGGGCGGTCAGCCCCAGCATTTT. Its protein product is CSARAGGGQPQHF. The chain combines TRBV20-1 with TRBJ1-5; 8 bases are a match to TRBD1. The CDR3 is made up of 13 amino acids. With 3 bases clipped from V and 6 bases from J, the junction kept 4 bases outside the gene matches. Germline CDR1 DFQATT, CDR2 SNEGSKA (reference sequence).